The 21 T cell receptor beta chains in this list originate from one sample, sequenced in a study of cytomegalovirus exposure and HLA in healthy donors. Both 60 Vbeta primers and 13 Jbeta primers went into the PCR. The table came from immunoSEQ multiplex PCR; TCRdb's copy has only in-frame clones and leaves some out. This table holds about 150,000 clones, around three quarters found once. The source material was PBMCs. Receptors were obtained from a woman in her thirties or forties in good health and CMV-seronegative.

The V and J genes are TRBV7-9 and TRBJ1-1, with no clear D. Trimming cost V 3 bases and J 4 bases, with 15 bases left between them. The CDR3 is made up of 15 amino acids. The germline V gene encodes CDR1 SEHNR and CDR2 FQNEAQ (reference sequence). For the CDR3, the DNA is TGTGCCAGCAGCTTCGACACAGTCGGATCCACTGAAGCTTTCTTT. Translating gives CASSFDTVGSTEAFF. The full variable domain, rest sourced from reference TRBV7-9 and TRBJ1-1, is DTGVSQNPRHKITKRGQNVTFRCDPISEHNRLYWYRQTLGQGPEFLTYFQNEAQLEKSRLLSDRFSAERPKGSFSTLEIQRTEQGDSAMYLCASSFDTVGSTEAFFGQGTRLTVV.

This chain's CDR3 is CASSLFPGSGDTQYF. DNA of the CDR3: TGCGCCAGCAGCTTGTTTCCGGGGTCTGGAGATACGCAGTATTTT. The J gene is TRBJ2-3, the V gene TRBV5-1, with a weak D call TRBD2 (5 bases). The V gene lost 1 base and the J gene lost 5 bases, with 14 bases spanning the gap. The germline gives CDR1 SGHRS, CDR2 YFSETQ. The CDR3 totals 15 residues.

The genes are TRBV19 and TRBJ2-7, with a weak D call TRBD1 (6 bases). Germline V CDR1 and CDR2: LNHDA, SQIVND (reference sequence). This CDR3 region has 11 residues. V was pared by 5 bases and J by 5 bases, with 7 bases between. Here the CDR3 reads CASSGTNEQYF. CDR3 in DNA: TGTGCCAGTAGTGGGACAAACGAGCAGTACTTC.

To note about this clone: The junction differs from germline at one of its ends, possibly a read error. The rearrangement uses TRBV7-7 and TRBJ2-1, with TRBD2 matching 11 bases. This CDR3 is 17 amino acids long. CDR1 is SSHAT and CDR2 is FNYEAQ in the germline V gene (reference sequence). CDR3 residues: CASSRLTSGGSYNEQFF. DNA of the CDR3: TGTGCTAGCAGCCGACTTACTAGCGGGGGTTCCTACAATGAGCAGTTCTTC.

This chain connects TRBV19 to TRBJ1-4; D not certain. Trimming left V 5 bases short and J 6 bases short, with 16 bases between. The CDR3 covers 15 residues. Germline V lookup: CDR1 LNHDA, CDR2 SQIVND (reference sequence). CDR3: CASSAWSSVDEKLFF. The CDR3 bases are TGTGCCAGTAGTGCCTGGAGCTCTGTCGATGAAAAACTGTTTTTT.

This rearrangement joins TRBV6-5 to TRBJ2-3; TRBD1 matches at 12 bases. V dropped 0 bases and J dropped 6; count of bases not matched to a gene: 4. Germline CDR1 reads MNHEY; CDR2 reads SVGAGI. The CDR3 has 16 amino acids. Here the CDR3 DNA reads TGTGCCAGCAGTTACTCGGGGACAGGGGGCGACGATACGCAGTATTTT. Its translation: CASSYSGTGGDDTQYF.

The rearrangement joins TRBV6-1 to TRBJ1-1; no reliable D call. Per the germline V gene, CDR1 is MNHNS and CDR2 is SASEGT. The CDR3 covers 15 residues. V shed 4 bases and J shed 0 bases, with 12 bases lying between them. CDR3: CASSAYSAMNTEAFF. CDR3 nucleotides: TGTGCCAGCAGTGCTTACTCTGCTATGAACACTGAAGCTTTCTTT.

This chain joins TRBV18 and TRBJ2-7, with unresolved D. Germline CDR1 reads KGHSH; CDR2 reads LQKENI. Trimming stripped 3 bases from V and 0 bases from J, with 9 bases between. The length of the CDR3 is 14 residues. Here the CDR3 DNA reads TGTGCCAGCTCACCTTACAGAGACTCCTACGAGCAGTACTTC. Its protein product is CASSPYRDSYEQYF.

CDR3 in DNA: TGTGCCAGCACCGGGGACAGAGACACTGAAGCTTTCTTT. Encoded protein: CASTGDRDTEAFF. The chain couples TRBV2 to TRBJ1-1, with 7 bases identical to TRBD1. This CDR3 contains 13 residues. V shed 7 bases and J 3 bases; nucleotides not matched to a gene: 5. CDR1 SNHLY and CDR2 FYNNEI come from the germline V gene.

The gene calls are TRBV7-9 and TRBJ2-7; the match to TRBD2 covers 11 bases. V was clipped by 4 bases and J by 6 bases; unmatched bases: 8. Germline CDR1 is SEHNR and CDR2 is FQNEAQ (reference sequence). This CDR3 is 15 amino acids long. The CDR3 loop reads CASSSLGLADSEQYF. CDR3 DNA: TGTGCCAGCAGCTCTCTGGGACTAGCGGATAGCGAGCAGTACTTC.

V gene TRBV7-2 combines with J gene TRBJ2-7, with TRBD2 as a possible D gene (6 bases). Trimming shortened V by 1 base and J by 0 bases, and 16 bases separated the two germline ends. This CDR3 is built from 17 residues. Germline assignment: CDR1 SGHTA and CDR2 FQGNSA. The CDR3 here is CASSLDWGERFSYEQYF. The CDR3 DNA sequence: TGTGCCAGCAGCTTAGATTGGGGGGAGCGGTTCTCCTACGAGCAGTACTTC. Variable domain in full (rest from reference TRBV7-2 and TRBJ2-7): GAGVSQSPSNKVTEKGKDVELRCDPISGHTALYWYRQSLGQGLEFLIYFQGNSAPDKSGLPSDRFSAERTGGSVSTLTIQRTQQEDSAVYLCASSLDWGERFSYEQYFGPGTRLTVT.

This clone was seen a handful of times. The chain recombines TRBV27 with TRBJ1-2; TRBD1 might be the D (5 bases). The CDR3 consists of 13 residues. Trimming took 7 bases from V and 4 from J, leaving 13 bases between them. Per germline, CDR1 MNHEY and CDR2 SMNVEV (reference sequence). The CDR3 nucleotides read TGTGCCAGCAAAACAGACAGTGTCTATGGCTACACCTTC. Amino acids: CASKTDSVYGYTF.

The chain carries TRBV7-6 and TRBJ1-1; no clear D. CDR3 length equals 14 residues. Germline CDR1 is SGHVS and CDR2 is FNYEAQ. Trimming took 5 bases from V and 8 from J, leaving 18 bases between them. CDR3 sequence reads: CASSQDPGGEEAFF. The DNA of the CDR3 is TGTGCCAGCAGCCAGGACCCAGGAGGAGAGGAAGCTTTCTTT. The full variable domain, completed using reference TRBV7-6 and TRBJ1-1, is GAGVSQSPRYKVTKRGQDVALRCDPISGHVSLYWYRQALGQGPEFLTYFNYEAQQDKSGLPNDRFSAERPEGSISTLTIQRTEQRDSAMYRCASSQDPGGEEAFFGQGTRLTVV.

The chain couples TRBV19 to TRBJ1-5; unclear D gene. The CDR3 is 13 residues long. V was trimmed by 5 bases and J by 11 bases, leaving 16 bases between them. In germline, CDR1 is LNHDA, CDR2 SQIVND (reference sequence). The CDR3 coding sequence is TGTGCCAGTAGTGTTCCGGGGAGTCCATCCCAGCATTTT. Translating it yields CASSVPGSPSQHF.

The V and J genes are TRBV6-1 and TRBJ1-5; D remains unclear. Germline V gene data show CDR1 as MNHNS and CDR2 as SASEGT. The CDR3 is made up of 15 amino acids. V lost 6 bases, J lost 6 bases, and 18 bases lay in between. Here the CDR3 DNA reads TGTGCCAGCAGCCCGACGGGTAGTAGTAGTCAGCCCCAGCATTTT. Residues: CASSPTGSSSQPQHF.

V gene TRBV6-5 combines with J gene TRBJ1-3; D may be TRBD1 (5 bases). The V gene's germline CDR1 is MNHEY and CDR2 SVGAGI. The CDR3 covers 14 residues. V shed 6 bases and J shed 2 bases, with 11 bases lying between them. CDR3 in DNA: TGTGCCAGCAGAACAGGCGGGGCTGGAAACACCATATATTTT. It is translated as CASRTGGAGNTIYF.

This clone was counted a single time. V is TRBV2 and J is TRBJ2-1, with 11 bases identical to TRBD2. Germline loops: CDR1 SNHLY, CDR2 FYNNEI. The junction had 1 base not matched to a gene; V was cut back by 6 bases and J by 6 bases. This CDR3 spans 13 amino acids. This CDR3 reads CASRLAGVNEQFF. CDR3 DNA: TGTGCCAGCAGACTAGCGGGAGTCAATGAGCAGTTCTTC.

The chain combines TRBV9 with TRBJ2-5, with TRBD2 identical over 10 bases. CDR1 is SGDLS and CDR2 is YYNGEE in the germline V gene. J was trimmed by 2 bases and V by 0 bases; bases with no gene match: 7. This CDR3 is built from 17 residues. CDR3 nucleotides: TGTGCCAGCAGCGTAGACGTTAGCGGGGGGCTACAAGAGACCCAGTACTTC. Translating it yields CASSVDVSGGLQETQYF.

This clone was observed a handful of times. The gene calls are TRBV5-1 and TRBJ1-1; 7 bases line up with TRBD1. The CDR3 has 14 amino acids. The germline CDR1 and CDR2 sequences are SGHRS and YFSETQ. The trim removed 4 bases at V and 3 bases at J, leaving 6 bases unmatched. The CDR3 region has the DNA TGCGCCAGCAGCCCCAGTGGACAGGACACTGAAGCTTTCTTT. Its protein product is CASSPSGQDTEAFF.

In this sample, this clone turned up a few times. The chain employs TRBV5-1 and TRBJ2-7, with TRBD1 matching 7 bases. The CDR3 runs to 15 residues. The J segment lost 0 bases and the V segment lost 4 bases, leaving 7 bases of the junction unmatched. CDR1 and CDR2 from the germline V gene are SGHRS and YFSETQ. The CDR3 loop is CASSAGQVPSYEQYF. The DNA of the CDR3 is TGCGCCAGCAGCGCCGGACAGGTTCCCTCCTACGAGCAGTACTTC.

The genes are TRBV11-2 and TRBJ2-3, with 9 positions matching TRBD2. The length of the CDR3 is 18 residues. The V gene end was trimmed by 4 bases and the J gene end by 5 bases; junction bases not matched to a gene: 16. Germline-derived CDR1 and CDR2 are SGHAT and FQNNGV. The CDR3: CASSSGVRSGGWGDTQYF. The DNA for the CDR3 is TGTGCCAGCAGCTCAGGGGTTCGGAGCGGGGGGTGGGGAGATACGCAGTATTTT.